Given below is one TCR beta chain in context. 13 Jbeta primers and 60 Vbeta primers were used for the PCR. TCRdb keeps only in-frame clones here, not all; method: immunoSEQ multiplex PCR. The profile shows approximately 200,000 clones, 75% to 80% of them singletons. This record comes from a study of cytomegalovirus exposure and HLA in healthy donors. Sequencing was performed on PBMCs. This sequence originates from a young man in good health and CMV-seronegative.

CDR3 in DNA: TGTGCCTGGGTCATGGGGGGACCTGGAAACACCATATATTTT. As protein: CAWVMGGPGNTIYF. This rearrangement joins TRBV30 to TRBJ1-3, with a weak D call TRBD1 (5 bases). Trimming removed 5 bases at V and 2 bases at J, with 13 bases between. Germline V lookup: CDR1 GTSNPN, CDR2 SVGIG (reference sequence). The CDR3 sequence is 14 residues long.